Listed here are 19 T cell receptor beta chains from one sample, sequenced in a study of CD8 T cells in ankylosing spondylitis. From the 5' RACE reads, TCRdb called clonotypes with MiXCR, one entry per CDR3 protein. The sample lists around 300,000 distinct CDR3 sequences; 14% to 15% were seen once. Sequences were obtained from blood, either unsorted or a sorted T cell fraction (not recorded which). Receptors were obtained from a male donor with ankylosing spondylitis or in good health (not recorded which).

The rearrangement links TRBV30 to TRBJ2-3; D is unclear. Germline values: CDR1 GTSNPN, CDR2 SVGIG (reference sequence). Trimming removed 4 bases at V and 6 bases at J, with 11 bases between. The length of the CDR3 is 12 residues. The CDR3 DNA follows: TGTGCCTGGACCCCGGCGGCGGATACGCAGTATTTT. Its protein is CAWTPAADTQYF.

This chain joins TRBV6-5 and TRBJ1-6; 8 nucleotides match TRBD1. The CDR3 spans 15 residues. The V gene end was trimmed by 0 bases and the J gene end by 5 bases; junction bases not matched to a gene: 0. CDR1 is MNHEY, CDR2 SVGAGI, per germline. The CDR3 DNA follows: TGTGCCAGCAGTTACTCGACAGGGGATAATTCACCCCTCCACTTT. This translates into CASSYSTGDNSPLHF.

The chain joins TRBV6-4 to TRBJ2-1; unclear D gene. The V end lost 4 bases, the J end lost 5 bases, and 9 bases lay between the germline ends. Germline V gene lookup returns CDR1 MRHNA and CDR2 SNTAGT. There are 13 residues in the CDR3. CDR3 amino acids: CASSGERHNEQFF. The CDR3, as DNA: TGTGCCAGCAGTGGAGAGCGTCACAATGAGCAGTTCTTC.

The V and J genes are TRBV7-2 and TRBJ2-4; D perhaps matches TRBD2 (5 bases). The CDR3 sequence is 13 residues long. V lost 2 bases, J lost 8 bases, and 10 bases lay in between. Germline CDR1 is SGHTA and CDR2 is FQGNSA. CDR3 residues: CASSLYQRYIQYF. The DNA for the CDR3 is TGTGCCAGCAGCTTATACCAGCGGTACATTCAGTACTTC.

This CDR3 reads CASSPTSGGGNNEQFF. As DNA, the CDR3 is TGTGCCAGCAGTCCGACTAGCGGGGGGGGGAACAATGAGCAGTTCTTC. The rearrangement links TRBV12-3 or TRBV12-4 to TRBJ2-1; 14 bases match TRBD2. Losses at the gene ends were 5 bases for V and 5 bases for J; bases not matched to a gene: 5. The CDR3 runs to 16 residues.

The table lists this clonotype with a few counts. The CDR3 DNA reads as TGTGCCAGCAAGGTACAGGGTGCCACAGATACGCAGTATTTT. Protein: CASKVQGATDTQYF. V and J are TRBV27 and TRBJ2-3; tentatively, D is TRBD1 (6 bases). The CDR3 totals 14 residues. Trimming shortened V by 7 bases and J by 2 bases, and 13 bases separated the two germline ends. Germline V lookup: CDR1 MNHEY, CDR2 SMNVEV (reference sequence).

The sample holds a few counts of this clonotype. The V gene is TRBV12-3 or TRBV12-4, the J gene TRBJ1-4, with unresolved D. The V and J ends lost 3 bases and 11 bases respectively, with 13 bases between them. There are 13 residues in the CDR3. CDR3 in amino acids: CASSLDGPSKLFF. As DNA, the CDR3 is TGTGCCAGCAGTTTGGACGGCCCGTCGAAACTGTTTTTT.

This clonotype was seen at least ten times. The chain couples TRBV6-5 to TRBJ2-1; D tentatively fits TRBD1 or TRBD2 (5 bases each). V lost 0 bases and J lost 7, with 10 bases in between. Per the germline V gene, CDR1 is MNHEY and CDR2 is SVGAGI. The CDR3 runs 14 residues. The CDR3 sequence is CASSYSRDVNEQFF. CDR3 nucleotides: TGTGCCAGCAGTTACTCGAGGGACGTGAATGAGCAGTTCTTC.

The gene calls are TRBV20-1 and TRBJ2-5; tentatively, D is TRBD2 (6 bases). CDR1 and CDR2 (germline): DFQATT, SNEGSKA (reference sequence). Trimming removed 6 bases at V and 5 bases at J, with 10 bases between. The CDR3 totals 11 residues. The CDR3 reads CSAGRGETQYF. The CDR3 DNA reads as TGCAGTGCCGGGAGAGGGGAGACCCAGTACTTC.

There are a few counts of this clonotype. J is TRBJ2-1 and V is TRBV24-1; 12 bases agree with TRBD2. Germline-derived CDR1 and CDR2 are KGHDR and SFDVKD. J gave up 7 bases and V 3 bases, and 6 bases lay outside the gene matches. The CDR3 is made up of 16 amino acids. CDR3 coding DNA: TGTGCCACCAGTGATCCACCGACTAGCGGGAGTAATGAGCAGTTCTTC. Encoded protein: CATSDPPTSGSNEQFF.

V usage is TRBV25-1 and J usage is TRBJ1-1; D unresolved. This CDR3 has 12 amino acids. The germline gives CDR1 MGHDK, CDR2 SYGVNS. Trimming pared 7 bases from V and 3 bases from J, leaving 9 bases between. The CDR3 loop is CASTKRDTEAFF. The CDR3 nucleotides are TGTGCCAGCACCAAGAGGGACACTGAAGCTTTCTTT.

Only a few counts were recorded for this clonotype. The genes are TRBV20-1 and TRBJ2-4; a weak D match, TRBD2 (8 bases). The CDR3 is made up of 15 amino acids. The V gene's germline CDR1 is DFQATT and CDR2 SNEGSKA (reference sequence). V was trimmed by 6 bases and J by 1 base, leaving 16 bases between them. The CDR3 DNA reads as TGCAGTGCGGCGGGGGGACAGAGGGCCAAAAACATTCAGTACTTC. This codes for CSAAGGQRAKNIQYF.

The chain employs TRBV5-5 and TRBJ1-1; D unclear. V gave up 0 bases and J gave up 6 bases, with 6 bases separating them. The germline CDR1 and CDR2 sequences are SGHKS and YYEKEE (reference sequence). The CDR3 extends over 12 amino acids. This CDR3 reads CASSLGSAEAFF. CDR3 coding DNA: TGTGCCAGCAGCTTGGGGAGCGCTGAAGCTTTCTTT.

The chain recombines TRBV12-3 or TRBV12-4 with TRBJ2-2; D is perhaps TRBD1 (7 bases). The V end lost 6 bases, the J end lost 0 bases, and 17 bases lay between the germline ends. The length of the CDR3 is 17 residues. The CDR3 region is CASRTDRDSSNTGELFF. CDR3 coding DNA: TGTGCCAGCAGGACCGACAGGGACTCTTCGAACACCGGGGAGCTGTTTTTT.

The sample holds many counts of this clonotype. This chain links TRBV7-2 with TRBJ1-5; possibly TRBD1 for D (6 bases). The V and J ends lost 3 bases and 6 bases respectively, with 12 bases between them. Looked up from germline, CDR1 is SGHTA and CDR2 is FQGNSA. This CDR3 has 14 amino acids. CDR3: CASSFTGTSQPQHF. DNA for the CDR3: TGTGCCAGCAGCTTCACCGGGACAAGTCAGCCCCAGCATTTT.

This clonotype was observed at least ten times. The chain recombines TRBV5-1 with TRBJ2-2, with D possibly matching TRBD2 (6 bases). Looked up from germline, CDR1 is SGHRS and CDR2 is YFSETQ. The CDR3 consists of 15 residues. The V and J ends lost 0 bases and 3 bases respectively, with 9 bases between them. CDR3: CASSLAGGYTGELFF. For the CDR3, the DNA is TGCGCCAGCAGCTTGGCCGGGGGATACACCGGGGAGCTGTTTTTT. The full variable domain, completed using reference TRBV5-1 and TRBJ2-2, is KAGVTQTPRYLIKTRGQQVTLSCSPISGHRSVSWYQQTPGQGLQFLFEYFSETQRNKGNFPGRFSGRQFSNSRSEMNVSTLELGDSALYLCASSLAGGYTGELFFGEGSRLTVL.

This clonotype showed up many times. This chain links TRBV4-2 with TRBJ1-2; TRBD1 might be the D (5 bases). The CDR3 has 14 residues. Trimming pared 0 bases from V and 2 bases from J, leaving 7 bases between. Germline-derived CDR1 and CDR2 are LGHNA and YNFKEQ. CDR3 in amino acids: CASSQDRGNYGYTF. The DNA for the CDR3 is TGTGCCAGCAGCCAAGATCGGGGGAACTATGGCTACACCTTC.

DNA for the CDR3: TGTGCCAGCAGCCATTCAGGGACAGTTCTTACTAACTATGGCTACACCTTC. Translated, it gives CASSHSGTVLTNYGYTF. V is TRBV3-1 and J is TRBJ1-2; 7 bases line up with TRBD1. Germline V lookup: CDR1 LGHDT, CDR2 YNNKEL (reference sequence). The CDR3 spans 17 residues. With V trimmed by 3 bases and J by 0 bases, 10 bases remained unmatched.

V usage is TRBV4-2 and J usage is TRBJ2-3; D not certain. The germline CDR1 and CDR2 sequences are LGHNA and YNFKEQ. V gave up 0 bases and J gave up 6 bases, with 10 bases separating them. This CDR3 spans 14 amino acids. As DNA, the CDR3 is TGTGCCAGCAGCCAAGATCCAGGTGGGGATACGCAGTATTTT. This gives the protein CASSQDPGGDTQYF.